Below are 5 T cell receptor beta chains sequenced from a single sample in a study of radiotherapy plus CTLA-4 blockade in lung cancer (dated 2018 in TCRdb). Library construction relied on the immunoSEQ multiplex PCR assay. Sourced from immuneACCESS, this table was stored by TCRdb with only in-frame sequences that have V and J called. A share of the clones is absent; for the studies checked, an unresolved V gene accounts for under half, and the remainder has no known explanation. For this sample there are 60,000 to 85,000 clones; around 84% appear just once. Around 1% of the sample belongs to the ten largest clones. The specimen was peripheral blood, collected from a patient treated with radiotherapy plus ipilimumab. These receptor sequences come from a human donor with non-small cell lung cancer who had stable disease on radiotherapy plus ipilimumab.

V and J are TRBV5-1 and TRBJ2-1; D ambiguous. Germline V gives CDR1 SGHRS, CDR2 YFSETQ. CDR3 length: 15 amino acids. The ends were cut back, 4 bases at V and 4 bases at J, with 15 bases in the middle. The CDR3 reads CASSPDPLRYNEQFF. CDR3 coding DNA: TGCGCCAGCAGCCCCGACCCCCTACGGTACAATGAGCAGTTCTTC.

The chain links TRBV6-1 to TRBJ1-2; D gene ambiguous. CDR1 is MNHNS, CDR2 SASEGT, per germline. V was cut by 2 bases and J by 13 bases, with 20 bases left in between. CDR3 length: 14 amino acids. CDR3 nucleotides: TGTGCCAGCAGTGAACACCACGGAGTTATGTTTGGCACCTTC. Residues: CASSEHHGVMFGTF.

V and J are TRBV15 and TRBJ2-1, with D possibly being TRBD1 (6 bases). V was shortened by 0 bases and J by 7 bases, with 13 bases between the two germline ends. There are 15 residues in the CDR3. Germline CDR1 is LNHNV and CDR2 is YYDKDF (reference sequence). The CDR3 protein is CATSRESRTDNEQFF. The CDR3 DNA reads as TGTGCCACCAGCAGAGAGTCCCGGACAGATAATGAGCAGTTCTTC.

This clone was found a few times. V is TRBV5-4 and J is TRBJ1-6, with D tentatively TRBD1 (6 bases). The V end lost 9 bases, the J end lost 1 base, and 17 bases lay between the germline ends. Germline CDR1 is SGHNT and CDR2 is YYREEE (reference sequence). This CDR3 is 16 amino acids long. The CDR3, as DNA: TGTGCCACCAAATACCGGGGGGCTTCCTATAATTCACCCCTCCACTTT. Protein product: CATKYRGASYNSPLHF.

This clone was seen a handful of times. This chain's CDR3 is CASSFDSPLHF. CDR3 nucleotide sequence: TGTGCCAGCAGCTTTGATTCACCCCTCCACTTT. J is TRBJ1-6 and V is TRBV7-9; D is unresolved. Germline V CDR1 and CDR2: SEHNR, FQNEAQ (reference sequence). The CDR3 is 11 amino acids. With 3 bases removed from V and 8 bases from J, the gap between germline ends came to 2 bases.